The TCR beta chain under discussion was sequenced for a study of CD8+CD57+ T cells in acquired aplastic anemia. This CDR3 has 13 amino acids. CDR1 KGHDR and CDR2 SFDVKD come from the germline V gene. The count of this clonotype is one. One end of the junction does not line up with germline, which may come from a read error. Patients included in sequencing had previously demonstrated CD8+CD57+ cell expansion by flow cytometry. Patients, without exception, had severe acquired aplastic anemia. Genomic DNA constituted the template upon which TCR beta VDJ and CDR3 profiling was performed. MiXCR, applied by TCRdb to the reads, yields one record per CDR3 protein. The table includes around 210,000 distinct CDR3 sequences, roughly 60% detected once.

The sequence came from a human donor with aplastic anemia. J is TRBJ2-7 and V is TRBV24-1, with 7 bases that match TRBD1. The sequencing input was sorted CD4+, CD8+, or CD8+CD57+ T cells (not recorded which) from PBMCs. The CDR3 sequence: CAISYRGQGEQYF. The CDR3 nucleotides read TGTGCCATCAGTTACAGGGGCCAGGGGGAGCAGTACTTC.